Here is one T cell receptor (beta chain) with its context. The clone's antigen remains unknown. There are no base qualities to consult, and no much larger clone falls within one base. The data were taken from a study of shared clonotypes between healthy human individuals (dated by TCRdb to the early 2020s). General notes on the study: Two women and a few men aged 18 to 49 years were included in the cohort. For each donor, CD4 naive and CD4 memory were each given three plates, CD8 naive was given two plates, and CD8 memory was given one plate. To estimate repertoire size and how much clonotype sharing occurs between individuals, the study deeply sequenced the blood TCR repertoires of 4 to 6 healthy adults. To increase sequencing depth and limit assay-specific biases, different laboratories used diverse techniques to prepare libraries and sequence TCR repertoires. Between about 0.85 and 10 billion PBMCs per donor were obtained by leukapheresis. Findings and caveats that apply to the study as a whole: Around 5% of naive CD4, 3.5% of naive CD8, approximately 2% of memory CD4, and about 0.4% of memory CD8 clonotypes were shared across several donors. Estimated clonotype richness was generally larger for naive than for memory subsets. The genetic and exposure-history diversity represented was limited by the small number of donors. Rarefaction of sorted-subset datasets indicated incomplete sequencing despite the large sequencing depth. Sampling was restricted to blood, and TCR repertoires in tissues likely differ from the TCR repertoires found in blood. Compared with non-shared clonotypes, the clonotypes found in all four sorted-subset donors had higher generation probabilities. Based on pairwise subsampling, the degree of clonotype sharing among donors was expected to be affected by sequencing depth.

V is clipped by 3 bases and J by 3 bases, and the sequence between their germline boundaries is 16 bases long. The CDR3 contains 16 residues, cysteine and phenylalanine counted. Of the read, only the CDR3 DNA is kept; its 48 bases are in frame from base 1. CDR1 and CDR2, looked up from the germline V gene, are SGHDT and YYEEEE. Donors were healthy HIV-negative adults with no recently reported acute infections or vaccinations. Every donor was a Caucasian adult living in Nashville, Tennessee, USA. CD4+ T cells were enriched through magnetic negative selection, after which naive cells were positively selected on CD45RA and the remaining negative fraction served as the memory subset. After blood collection by leukapheresis, PBMCs were isolated using Ficoll-Histopaque density gradient centrifugation and then cryopreserved in the vapor phase of liquid nitrogen. Analytical flow cytometry was used to check the purity and quantity of every magnetically sorted T cell population. From each sorted fraction, genomic DNA was isolated and quantified by UV absorbance on a Nanodrop 2000c.

Using the deep immunoSEQ assay, TCR CDR3 regions were amplified from genomic DNA by multiplex PCR. Extracted genomic DNA from each cell subset was distributed evenly across all wells of several immunoSEQ 96-well plates, and each plate was treated as a replicate. For sorted subsets, roughly 0.2 ug genomic DNA, equal to 25,000 to 35,000 T cell genomes, was loaded into each replicate PCR. The purified libraries were quantified using a Qubit 3.0 fluorometer, sized with a Bioanalyzer 2100, and then quantified again using the KAPA Library Quantification kit. Every immunoSEQ 96-well plate was sequenced on a separate single-read 150-cycle Illumina NextSeq 550 flow cell. The paper's processing steps were these. Because the immunoSEQ output held only junctional sequences and lacked quality scores, the filtering could not match the filtering applied to full-length reads. To assign V/J genes and CDR3, sequences were annotated against IMGT germline references using PyIR, a Python wrapper for IgBLAST v1.9. Reads with weak V/J assignments (E-value above 1e-6), missing CDR3, stop codons, out-of-frame junctions, or ambiguous translated residues were removed. V3J clonotypes were defined as sequences sharing the same inferred V gene, J gene, and CDR3 amino acid sequence. Percentage overlap between repertoires was computed as shared unique clonotypes divided by the size of the smaller repertoire. Three approaches were used to assess repertoire richness: RTK rarefaction, the Chao1 estimator, and Recon v2.1 estimates of unobserved clonotypes. OLGA was used to compute generation probabilities for all TCRbeta clonotypes that the gDNA method yielded from a few donors. As stored in TCRdb, this immuneACCESS dataset retains in-frame rearrangements with V and J assigned. A fraction of the clones does not appear; measured against another copy, unresolved V genes explain less than half of the discrepancy, and the remainder lacks a known reason. The V and J calls and clone size come from that table; D and trimming were worked out from the DNA. The sample table contains more than 2,000,000 clones; only one count was recorded for over 85% of them. About 0.39% of the sample comes from the top ten.

The receptor was isolated from a man between 18 and 29 years old in good health. Some clones in this sample may be carry-over from other donors' samples. The chain is encoded by TRBV5-6 joined to TRBJ2-1, with TRBD2 as a weak D call on 6 bases. The sample comprised naive CD4+ T cells from PBMCs. The cell subset or site label corresponds to: CD45RA+ positively selected. The bases read TGTGCCAGCAGCTCCGTATCGGGAGAAAGCTACAATGAGCAGTTCTTC. It codes for CASSSVSGESYNEQFF.